The rows below give T cell receptor beta chains drawn from one sample of a study of CD8 T cells in ankylosing spondylitis. A single record per CDR3 protein comes from TCRdb applying MiXCR to the 5' RACE reads. Here the sample spans 150,000 to 200,000 distinct CDR3 sequences, 9.5% to 13% being singletons. Sequencing was done on a sample of blood, either unsorted or a sorted T cell fraction (not recorded which). Receptors were obtained from a male donor with ankylosing spondylitis or in good health (not recorded which). Each CDR3 is given with its conserved first and last residue.

v_call,j_call,cdr3_length,cdr3_aa
TRBV5-5,TRBJ1-2,15,CASSIGQIAQHGYTF
TRBV7-8,TRBJ1-5,14,CASSLVQGGQPQHF
TRBV7-7,TRBJ2-2,16,CASSSTGGAGPGELFF
TRBV4-3,TRBJ2-2,17,CASSQEGYQGFSGELFF
TRBV12-3/TRBV12-4,TRBJ2-5,14,CASSRKGGIETQYF
TRBV24-1,TRBJ1-5,13,CATSDEGNQPQHF
TRBV2,TRBJ2-1,11,CASGRRDEQFF
TRBV29-1,TRBJ1-1,13,CSAQPTGEYKAFF
TRBV6-2/TRBV6-3,TRBJ2-5,20,CASSLNLRDRGLFGGETQYF
TRBV3-1,TRBJ2-7,15,CASSQVERNSYEQYF
TRBV20-1,TRBJ2-5,12,CSARVGGETQYF
TRBV24-1,TRBJ2-1,17,CATSDSGQPPSYNEQFF
TRBV7-9,TRBJ1-5,17,CASSSGQWTYSNQPQHF
TRBV20-1,TRBJ1-5,14,CSAGTGWRNQPQHF
TRBV28,TRBJ2-7,11,CASSLKYEQYF
TRBV12-3/TRBV12-4,TRBJ1-1,14,CASSSGQMNTEAFF
TRBV19,TRBJ1-5,14,CASSRTGGSQPQHF
TRBV11-1,TRBJ2-3,14,CASSPTSAPDTQYF
TRBV5-1,TRBJ2-1,15,CASSLDGTGVYEQFF
TRBV29-1,TRBJ2-1,12,CSVEPSVPEGFF
TRBV5-1,TRBJ2-2,17,CASSLVVGTRNTGELFF
TRBV30,TRBJ1-1,11,CAWNREVVAFF
TRBV10-3,TRBJ2-7,14,CAISDSTGVEEQYF
TRBV20-1,TRBJ2-7,14,CSILREGMRDEQYF
TRBV20-1,TRBJ1-2,13,CSARAGVNYGYTF
TRBV5-5,TRBJ1-2,14,CASSRIRDREGYTF
TRBV2,TRBJ2-5,14,CASTWTGGQETQYF
TRBV10-3,TRBJ2-1,11,CAIRLDNEQFF
TRBV27,TRBJ2-2,17,CASSLTGARGLGGELFF
TRBV3-1,TRBJ1-2,15,CASSQALAASYGYTF
TRBV5-1,TRBJ1-6,16,CASRPRTLRGNSPLHF
TRBV12-3/TRBV12-4,TRBJ1-6,19,CASTITLLGTAAYNSPLHF
TRBV25-1,TRBJ1-4,17,CASSEYGRGTANAKLFF
TRBV6-5,TRBJ1-6,17,CASSYRGRGTYNSPLHF
TRBV9,TRBJ1-6,14,CASSTSQRDSPLHF
TRBV6-1,TRBJ1-1,16,CASGRTRQSLNTEAFF
TRBV10-3,TRBJ1-2,13,CAISGQGNYGYTF